These 4 T cell receptor beta chains were sequenced from one sample in a study of beta chain features in type 1 diabetes (dated by TCRdb to the late 2010s). To prepare the library, the immunoSEQ multiplex PCR assay was applied. The High Capacity cDNA Reverse Transcription Kit was used to reverse transcribe all of the isolated RNA, meaning that expressed TCRB transcripts were what got sequenced. Here the immuneACCESS table is served through TCRdb, limited to in-frame sequences with V and J called. Missing clones are a known gap in these copies; in checked studies unresolved V genes cover under half, and the rest lacks a known reason. Within this sample are around 320,000 clones, with approximately 14% of them counted one time only. Approximately 6.7% of the sample is held by the ten biggest clonotypes. Sequencing input: central memory CD4+ T cells from blood. These receptors were collected from a man aged 25 to 40 in good health.

This clone showed up just a few times. This chain links TRBV6-1 with TRBJ2-3; D unclear. V dropped 3 bases and J dropped 0 bases, with 7 bases sitting between them. The CDR3 consists of 14 residues. CDR1 MNHNS and CDR2 SASEGT come from the germline V gene. CDR3 loop: CASSDWRSTDTQYF. Here the CDR3 DNA reads TGTGCCAGCAGTGATTGGCGGAGCACAGATACGCAGTATTTT.

The genes are TRBV2 and TRBJ1-6; D gene uncertain. V was shortened by 2 bases and J by 7 bases, with 9 bases between the two germline ends. This CDR3 has 14 amino acids. CDR1 SNHLY and CDR2 FYNNEI come from the germline V gene. This chain's CDR3 is CASSEKKGNSPLHF. The CDR3 bases are TGTGCCAGCAGTGAAAAGAAAGGGAATTCACCCCTCCACTTT.

This chain joins TRBV5-1 and TRBJ2-3; 9 bases agree with TRBD2. The germline V gene has CDR1 SGHRS and CDR2 YFSETQ. The V segment lost 4 bases and the J segment 0 bases; nucleotides outside the gene matches: 6. The CDR3 runs to 16 residues. CDR3 DNA sequence: TGCGCCAGCAGCCCTGGGACTAGCTTTAGCACAGATACGCAGTATTTT. Encoded protein: CASSPGTSFSTDTQYF.

Notes on this clone: The sample has other DNA sequences that encode this CDR3 too. V usage is TRBV11-3 and J usage is TRBJ2-6; 9 nucleotides align to TRBD1. CDR3 size: 17 residues. Per germline, CDR1 SGHNT and CDR2 YENEEA. The junction had 9 bases not matched to a gene; V was cut back by 5 bases and J by 4 bases. The DNA for the CDR3 is TGTGCCAGCAGCCCTGGGACAGGGTCGTCGGGGGCCAACGTCCTGACTTTC. Protein sequence: CASSPGTGSSGANVLTF.